This T cell receptor beta chain was profiled in a study of cytomegalovirus exposure and HLA in healthy donors. Broader study findings: Differences between HLA loci emerged in a later analysis of TCR association rates, with DRB1 most and HLA-C fewest. Specific recognition of CMV antigens was confirmed in vitro for three chains (all CMV-associated).

This clone has more than one count but fewer than ten. What it binds is not known. The PCR employed 60 Vbeta primers together with 13 Jbeta primers. Sequenced by immunoSEQ multiplex PCR; TCRdb stores in-frame clones only, minus some. The sample consists of roughly 87,000 clones, less than 85% of them appearing once. At the time of sampling, donors were nominally healthy, though unrecorded immune exposures were likely. The sequencing sample was made of PBMCs. The clonotype comes from a man between 60 and 70 years old in good health and CMV-seronegative.

CDR3 amino acids: CASSLGGGGDTQYF. CDR3 sequence (DNA): TGCGCCAGCAGCTTGGGCGGGGGGGGAGATACGCAGTATTTT. The V gene is TRBV5-1, the J gene TRBJ2-3; 9 bases align to TRBD2. Germline lookup yields CDR1 SGHRS and CDR2 YFSETQ. V lost 0 bases and J lost 5; bases outside the gene matches: 1. The CDR3 totals 14 residues.